This T cell receptor (beta chain) was retrieved from a study of blood T cell repertoires in COVID-19. About the study: Sites in the United States, Italy and Spain provided acute and convalescent COVID-19 samples. In each case, the material was cDNA or gDNA derived from T cells, B-cell-depleted T cells, or PBMCs.

Source study methods: Amplification with reference gene primers provided the estimates of nucleated cell counts. Sequencing used immunoSEQ multiplex PCR; TCRdb keeps in-frame clones, though not all of them. That table supplies the V and J calls and clone size; D and trimming were determined from the DNA. Among 35,000 to 50,000 clones listed, around 89% were seen once. About this clone: This CDR3 is also generated by other DNA sequences in the sample.

The sample taken for sequencing was peripheral blood. The clonotype was recovered from a man aged 50 to 60 with active COVID-19.

In DNA, the CDR3 is TGTGCCAGCAGCCCCGGACAGGTGAACACTGAAGCTTTCTTT. It translates to CASSPGQVNTEAFF. The V gene is TRBV11-2, the J gene TRBJ1-1; 7 nucleotides match TRBD1. The CDR3 runs to 14 residues. The germline V gene has CDR1 SGHAT and CDR2 FQNNGV. The V segment lost 5 bases and the J segment 0 bases; nucleotides outside the gene matches: 3.